These T cell receptor beta chains were read from a single sample in a study of metastatic and nonmetastatic thyroid tumors. TCRdb reprocessed the PCR reads using MiXCR. The sample lists around 17,000 clones, 25% seen once, with approximately 15% in the top ten. The sequencing input was adjacent normal tissue. These receptor sequences come from a female donor with papillary thyroid cancer or a benign thyroid nodule (not recorded which). Some clones in this sample may be carry-over from other donors' samples. Both conserved end residues are part of each CDR3. The D gene is left open where the match is weak. Some rows mark clone size as missing; the rest say once, few, many or name a class of expanded clone.

J: TRBJ2-3; V: TRBV2; size: .; D: TRBD2; DNA: TGTGCCAGCGAGTCCGGGACTAGCGGATTCACAGATACGCAGTATTTT; CDR3: CASESGTSGFTDTQYF
J: TRBJ2-3; V: TRBV6-1; size: .; D: .; DNA: TGTGCCAGCGCTTTTTGGGGAGATACGCAGTATTTT; CDR3: CASAFWGDTQYF
J: TRBJ2-7; V: TRBV6-1; size: many; D: TRBD2; DNA: TGTGCCAGCAGTGAGGCGGCGGGAGCGGCCTACGAGCAGTACTTC; CDR3: CASSEAAGAAYEQYF
J: TRBJ2-1; V: TRBV28; size: .; D: TRBD1; DNA: TGTGCCAGCAGTCCTTCGACAGGGGGCCAGTTCTTC; CDR3: CASSPSTGGQFF
J: TRBJ1-5; V: TRBV28; size: .; D: .; DNA: TGTGCCAGCAGTCCGGGTAGTGTGCTGCCCCAGCATTTT; CDR3: CASSPGSVLPQHF
J: TRBJ1-2; V: TRBV11-3; size: .; D: TRBD1; DNA: TGTGCCAGCAGCCATGGACAGGCCCTATATGGCTACACCTTC; CDR3: CASSHGQALYGYTF
J: TRBJ1-2; V: TRBV7-8; size: .; D: TRBD1; DNA: TGTGCCAGCAGCGGGACAGGGGGCGCGCTCCAAAATGGCTACACCTTC; CDR3: CASSGTGGALQNGYTF
J: TRBJ2-3; V: TRBV6-4; size: few; D: .; DNA: TGTGCCAGCAGTGACCAAGCCGGGACCGCGGCCGATACGCAGTATTTT; CDR3: CASSDQAGTAADTQYF
J: TRBJ2-3; V: TRBV19; size: .; D: TRBD2; DNA: TGTGCCAGTGGGCTAGCGGGAGGTACCACTACAGATACGCAGTATTTT; CDR3: CASGLAGGTTTDTQYF
J: TRBJ2-3; V: TRBV5-4; size: .; D: .; DNA: TGTGCCAGCAGCTGGGAACATGGTTTCGGACCAAATACGCAGTATTTT; CDR3: CASSWEHGFGPNTQYF
J: TRBJ2-7; V: TRBV28; size: .; D: .; DNA: TGTGCCAGCAAGGGCACCCTCCAAACCTACGAGCAGTACTTC; CDR3: CASKGTLQTYEQYF
J: TRBJ1-1; V: TRBV6-1; size: .; D: .; DNA: TGTGCCAGCAGGGGTTATAGACAGTGTAGAACTGAAGCTTTCTTT; CDR3: CASRGYRQCRTEAFF
J: TRBJ2-3; V: TRBV6-1; size: few; D: TRBD2; DNA: TGTGCCAGCAGTAAGAGCGGGAGGGCAAGCACAGATACGCAGTATTTT; CDR3: CASSKSGRASTDTQYF
J: TRBJ2-1; V: TRBV9; size: few; D: TRBD2; DNA: TGTGCCAGCAGCTCCCGGACTAGCGGGACCCGGAATGAGCAGTTCTTC; CDR3: CASSSRTSGTRNEQFF
J: TRBJ2-5; V: TRBV6-1; size: few; D: TRBD1; DNA: TGTGCCAGCAGCTCGGGACAGTACGATCCCCAGTACTTC; CDR3: CASSSGQYDPQYF
J: TRBJ2-3; V: TRBV20-1; size: medium-sized; D: TRBD1; DNA: TGCAGTGCTAGAGATGCGGGACAGGGGGAGTATTTT; CDR3: CSARDAGQGEYF
J: TRBJ2-7; V: TRBV6-1; size: few; D: .; DNA: TGTGCCAGCAGTGACCATACGAACTCCTACGAGCAGTACTTC; CDR3: CASSDHTNSYEQYF
J: TRBJ2-1; V: TRBV10-1; size: medium-sized; D: TRBD2; DNA: TGCGCCAGCAGTGATGGCGGGAGTAATAGTGAGCAGTTCTTC; CDR3: CASSDGGSNSEQFF
J: TRBJ2-7; V: TRBV6-1; size: few; D: TRBD2; DNA: TGTGCCAGCTCGGGGGGGCGATACGAGCAGTACTTC; CDR3: CASSGGRYEQYF
J: TRBJ1-2; V: TRBV11-1; size: once; D: .; DNA: TGTGCCAGCAGCCAGGTCCGGAACTATGGCTACACCTTC; CDR3: CASSQVRNYGYTF
J: TRBJ1-5; V: TRBV7-8; size: .; D: .; DNA: TGTGCCAGCAGCCCGAGACCGGTCCGACCCCAGCATTTT; CDR3: CASSPRPVRPQHF
J: TRBJ1-6; V: TRBV10-1; size: few; D: .; DNA: TGCGCCAGCAGTGAGTCGGATTCACCCCTCCACTTT; CDR3: CASSESDSPLHF
J: TRBJ2-1; V: TRBV10-2; size: medium-sized; D: .; DNA: TGCGCCAGCAGTGAGTCTGTAGGGGCAGGGATCAATGAGCAGTTCTTC; CDR3: CASSESVGAGINEQFF
J: TRBJ1-1; V: TRBV7-9; size: .; D: .; DNA: TGTGCCAGCAGCGTTAGTCTAGAAGCTTTCTTT; CDR3: CASSVSLEAFF
J: TRBJ2-1; V: TRBV6-2/TRBV6-3; size: .; D: .; DNA: TGTGCCTGCCAGACAGCCCCCTACAATGAGCAGTTCTTC; CDR3: CACQTAPYNEQFF
J: TRBJ1-4; V: TRBV6-1; size: few; D: TRBD1; DNA: TGTGCCAGCACTCCGGGACAGGGGAATGAAAAACTGTTTTTT; CDR3: CASTPGQGNEKLFF
J: TRBJ2-1; V: TRBV5-1; size: .; D: .; DNA: TGCGCCAGCAGCTTAGAACAGGTAGCGCGATCTAATGAGCAGTTCTTC; CDR3: CASSLEQVARSNEQFF
J: TRBJ1-1; V: TRBV12-3/TRBV12-4; size: few; D: .; DNA: TGTGCCAGCAGTTTAGGGACGGAGAACACTGAAGCTTTCTTT; CDR3: CASSLGTENTEAFF
J: TRBJ1-1; V: TRBV6-5; size: few; D: .; DNA: TGTGCCAGCAGTTACGTCGGTGGGGACACTGAAGCTTTCTTT; CDR3: CASSYVGGDTEAFF
J: TRBJ1-2; V: TRBV7-9; size: medium-sized; D: .; DNA: TGTGCCAGCAGCGGACAGTTAGACTATGGCTACACCTTC; CDR3: CASSGQLDYGYTF
J: TRBJ1-2; V: TRBV2; size: .; D: .; DNA: TGTGCCATCAGTGACTCGACAGGTCCTCAGGGCTTCACCTTC; CDR3: CAISDSTGPQGFTF
J: TRBJ1-2; V: TRBV2; size: few; D: TRBD1; DNA: TGTGCCAGCGGACAGGGGCCGTATGGCTACACCTTC; CDR3: CASGQGPYGYTF
J: TRBJ1-1; V: TRBV7-2; size: once; D: TRBD1; DNA: TGTGCCAGCAGCCCCCGGACAGGAACCACTGAAGCTTTCTTT; CDR3: CASSPRTGTTEAFF